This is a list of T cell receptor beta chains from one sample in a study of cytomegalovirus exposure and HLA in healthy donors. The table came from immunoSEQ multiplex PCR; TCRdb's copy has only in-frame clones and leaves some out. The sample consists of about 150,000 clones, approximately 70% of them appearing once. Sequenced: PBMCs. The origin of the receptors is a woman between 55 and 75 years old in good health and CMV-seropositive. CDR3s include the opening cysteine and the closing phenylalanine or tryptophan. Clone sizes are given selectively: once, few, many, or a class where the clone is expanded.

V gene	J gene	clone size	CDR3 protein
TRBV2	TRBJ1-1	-	CASSVDFMNTEAFF
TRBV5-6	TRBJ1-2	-	CASSSSWGVIPYGYTF
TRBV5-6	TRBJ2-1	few	CASSSWDREYNEQFF
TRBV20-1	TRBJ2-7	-	CSAPSGYEQYF
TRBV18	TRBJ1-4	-	CASSPRLQANEKLFF
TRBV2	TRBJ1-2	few	CASSKGQGAGYTF
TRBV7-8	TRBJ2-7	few	CASSLGWDRTYEQYF
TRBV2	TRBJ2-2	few	CASSVVSGQNTGELFF
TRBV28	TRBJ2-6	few	CASSSGWRVAGANVLTF
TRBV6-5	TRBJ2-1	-	CASSTGGSYNEQFF
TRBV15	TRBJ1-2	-	CATSRGGTDGGYTF
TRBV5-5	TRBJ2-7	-	CASSSQVYEQYF
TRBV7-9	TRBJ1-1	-	CASSFGQGARTEAFF
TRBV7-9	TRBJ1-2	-	CASSNWVADYGYTF